This TCR beta chain originates from a study of T cells expressing NK-cell markers (dated by TCRdb to 2018 to 2020). About the investigation overall: Eight or nine donors provided sorted CD3+CD56+NKG2C+, CD3+CD56+NKG2C- and CD3+CD56-NKG2C+ T-cell subsets, whose TCR beta-chain repertoires were profiled. The study sequenced eight donors, all healthy volunteers chosen at random: three men and five women. The libraries were sequenced on Illumina HiSeq 2000/2500, MiSeq or NextSeq, producing 2 x 150 bp reads. Of the eight sequenced donors, seven were found to be HCMV-seropositive and one was found to be HCMV-seronegative. Here is what the overall study found, with its caveats: Whether the expanded NKG2C-expressing T cell clones were specific for HCMV antigens remained unclear. For several donors, the dominant CD3+CD56+NKG2C+ clonotypes were among the top 10 CD8+ clonotypes and accounted for about 1.0-7.0% of CD8+ T cells. Those dominant clonotypes were again the most abundant among CD3+CD56-NKG2C+ cells in several donors, at about 25-60.1%.

Instrument on record: Illumina HiSeq 2000. The TCR beta cDNA libraries were made using 5'RACE template switching, a step that added both a universal primer site and unique molecular identifiers. Synthesis of cDNA was primed from the TCR beta constant segment and was followed by two consecutive PCR amplification steps. Turning to the authors' computational methods: Reads were demultiplexed and grouped by UMI with MIGEC, and clonotypes were assembled and quantified with MiTCR. To exclude erroneous sequences, only TCR cDNA sequences supported by at least two reads were retained. The tcR package was used for downstream repertoire analysis, and clonotypes were matched between fractions using CDR3 nucleotide sequence together with V segment. Antigen specificity was annotated against VDJdb with VDJmatch, allowing one amino acid substitution in CDR3. TCRdb reprocessed the raw reads; every CDR3 protein sequence is a single record, and DNA is not supplied. It is TCRdb's table, rather than the study itself, that gives the V and J calls and clone size. The sample's table lists a count of about 170,000 distinct CDR3 sequences. 20% to 25% of the sample is in the top ten clones.

HCMV serostatus was determined by detecting HCMV-specific IgG in serum with a commercial ELISA kit. Ficoll density gradient centrifugation was used to isolate peripheral blood mononuclear cells from blood. Regarding this clonotype: No cognate antigen has been identified for it.

The germline V gene sets CDR1 to SGHRS and CDR2 to YFSETQ. Taken from cysteine to phenylalanine, the CDR3 has 15 residues. Nucleotide data are not available. The source is a man between 18 and 69 years old in good health. Sequenced sample: blood T cells: a sorted CD56 or NKG2C T cell subset, CD4+ or CD8+ T cells, or bulk PBMC T cells (not recorded which). The rearranged chain carries TRBV5-1 and TRBJ2-7; the D call of TRBD1 rests on TCRdb alone, since no DNA is present to check it. Here the CDR3 is given as CASSLAGGGPYEQYF.